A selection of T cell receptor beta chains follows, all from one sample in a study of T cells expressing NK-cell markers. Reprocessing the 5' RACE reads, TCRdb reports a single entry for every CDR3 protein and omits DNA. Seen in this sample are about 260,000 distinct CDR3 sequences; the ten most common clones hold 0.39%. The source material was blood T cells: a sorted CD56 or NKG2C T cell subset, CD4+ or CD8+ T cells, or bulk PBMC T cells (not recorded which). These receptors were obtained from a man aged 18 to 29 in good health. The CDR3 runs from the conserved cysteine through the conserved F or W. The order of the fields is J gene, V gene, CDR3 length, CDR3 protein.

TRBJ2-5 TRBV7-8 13 CASSPTGPKTQYF
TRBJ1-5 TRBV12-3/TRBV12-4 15 CASSRTLGYNQPQHF
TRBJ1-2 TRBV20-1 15 CSASQGNNADYGYTF
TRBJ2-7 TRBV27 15 CASSTGQGVSYEQYF
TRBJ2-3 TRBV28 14 CASSTSEGLDTQYF
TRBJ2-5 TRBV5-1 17 CASSLEGWREGRETQYF
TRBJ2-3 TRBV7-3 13 CASRKILTDTQYF
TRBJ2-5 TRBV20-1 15 CSASQAVSTQETQYF
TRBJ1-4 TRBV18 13 CASSPQPSEKLFF
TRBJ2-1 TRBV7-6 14 CASSSWGDYNEQFF
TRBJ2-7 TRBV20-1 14 CSAPLGTVTYEQYF
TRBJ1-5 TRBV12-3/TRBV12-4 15 CASRSGTGVFQPQHF
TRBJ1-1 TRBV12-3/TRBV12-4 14 CASSHPSANTEAFF
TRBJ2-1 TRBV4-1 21 CASSQEPGQGAHKGSYNEQFF
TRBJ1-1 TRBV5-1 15 CASSPGGDSSTEAFF
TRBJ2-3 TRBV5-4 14 CASSTRLGQDTQYF
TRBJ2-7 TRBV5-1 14 CASSLVRSSYEQYF
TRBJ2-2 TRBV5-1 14 CASSSKTTTGELFF
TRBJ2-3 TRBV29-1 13 CSVARGVTDTQYF
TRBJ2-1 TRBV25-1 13 CASSGISGTEQFF
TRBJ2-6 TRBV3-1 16 CASSRDLGSGANVLTF
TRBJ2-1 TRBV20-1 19 CSARKKGLAEFYFYNEQFF
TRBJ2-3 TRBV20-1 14 CSAPDRKSTDTQYF
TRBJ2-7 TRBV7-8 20 CASSLALQGLNRDLNYEQYF
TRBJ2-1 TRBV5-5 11 CASSPGAEQFF
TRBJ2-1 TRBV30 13 CAWRIPGHPEQFF
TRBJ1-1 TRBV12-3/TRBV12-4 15 CASSFIMARDTEAFF
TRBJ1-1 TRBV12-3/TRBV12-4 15 CASQGRNREDTEAFF
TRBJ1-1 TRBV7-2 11 CASSLFAEAFF
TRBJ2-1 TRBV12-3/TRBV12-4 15 CASSPTSGNYNEQFF
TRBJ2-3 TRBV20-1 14 CSVTQGLASDTQYF
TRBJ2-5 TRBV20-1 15 CSAPTIGQVQETQYF
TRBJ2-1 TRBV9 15 CASSVAQGPYNEQFF
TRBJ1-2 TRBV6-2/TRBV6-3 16 CASSYSITGRTYGYTF
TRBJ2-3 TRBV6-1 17 CASSYGLGLAGTDTQYF
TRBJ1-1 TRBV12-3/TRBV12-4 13 CASSLEVAYEAFF
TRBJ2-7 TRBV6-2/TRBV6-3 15 CASREDSYDSDEQYF
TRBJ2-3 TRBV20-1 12 CSARGHTDTQYF
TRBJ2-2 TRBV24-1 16 CATSDLAGGRTGELFF
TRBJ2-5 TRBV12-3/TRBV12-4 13 CASSLRLWGTQYF
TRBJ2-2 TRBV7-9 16 CASSSRPGQDTGELFF
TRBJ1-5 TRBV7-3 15 CASSLRGTGDQPQHF
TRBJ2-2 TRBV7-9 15 CASTRGGADTGELFF
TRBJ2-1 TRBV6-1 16 CASYDPQGSTFGEQFF
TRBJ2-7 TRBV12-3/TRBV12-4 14 CASSPRQGADEQYF
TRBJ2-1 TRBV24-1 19 CATSVGTGLPRSSYNEQFF
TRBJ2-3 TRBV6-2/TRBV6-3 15 CASSPGLADTDTQYF
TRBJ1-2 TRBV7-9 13 CASSFPSWGGYTF